One sample yielded the 6 T cell receptor beta chains listed below, sequenced in a study of T cell changes during pregnancy in multiple sclerosis (dated by TCRdb to 2018 to 2020). The library was built by means of the immunoSEQ multiplex PCR assay. Not all clones reach the TCRdb copy of this immuneACCESS table, which keeps in-frame sequences only. Checked studies attribute under half of the gap to unresolved V genes and leave the rest unexplained. This sample is represented by over 50,000 clones; more than 80% of them were singletons. Roughly 0.9% of the sample is held by the ten biggest clonotypes. The specimen was peripheral blood, collected in the first trimester of pregnancy. These receptors were collected from a female donor in good health, enrolled as a control in a pregnancy study.

To note about this clone: One end of the junction varies from germline; a read error may be responsible. This chain uses TRBV2 with TRBJ1-3, with D possibly being TRBD1 (5 bases). The CDR3 covers 15 residues. Per the germline V gene, CDR1 is SNHLY and CDR2 is FYNNEI. The CDR3, as DNA: TGTGCCAGCAGTGAAAGGGGTATCGGTCCGGGAGGCTATAGCTTT. Translated: CASSERGIGPGGYSF.

The gene calls are TRBV9 and TRBJ1-1, with TRBD1 as a possible D gene (5 bases). The CDR3 has 16 residues. The germline V gene has CDR1 SGDLS and CDR2 YYNGEE. V lost 1 base and J lost 4, with 17 bases in between. The CDR3 DNA sequence: TGTGCCAGCAGCGTAATTCTGAACGCGGGGGGCACTGAAGCTTTCTTT. Translated, it gives CASSVILNAGGTEAFF.

V and J are TRBV5-4 and TRBJ2-3; 7 bases fit TRBD1. Germline lookup yields CDR1 SGHNT and CDR2 YYREEE (reference sequence). Trimming at V came to 5 bases and at J to 2 bases, leaving 11 bases not matched to a gene. This CDR3 contains 16 residues. CDR3 in DNA: TGTGCCAGCAGATACGACAGGGAGAAAAACACAGATACGCAGTATTTT. Protein product: CASRYDREKNTDTQYF. The complete variable domain, with remaining parts taken from reference TRBV5-4 and TRBJ2-3, reads ETGVTQSPTHLIKTRGQQVTLRCSSQSGHNTVSWYQQALGQGPQFIFQYYREEENGRGNFPPRFSGLQFPNYSSELNVNALELDDSALYLCASRYDREKNTDTQYFGPGTRLTVL.

This chain uses TRBV7-6 with TRBJ2-1, with D perhaps TRBD2 (6 bases). V was cut by 5 bases and J by 5 bases, with 10 bases left in between. The CDR3 spans 13 residues. Germline values: CDR1 SGHVS, CDR2 FNYEAQ. This chain's CDR3 is CASSRGGDNEQFF. The CDR3 nucleotides are TGTGCCAGCAGCCGGGGCGGGGACAATGAGCAGTTCTTC. Filled out from reference TRBV7-6 and TRBJ2-1, the complete variable domain reads GAGVSQSPRYKVTKRGQDVALRCDPISGHVSLYWYRQALGQGPEFLTYFNYEAQQDKSGLPNDRFSAERPEGSISTLTIQRTEQRDSAMYRCASSRGGDNEQFFGPGTRLTVL.

The chain links TRBV27 to TRBJ2-1; TRBD1 might be the D (6 bases). CDR3 length: 12 residues. The V end lost 7 bases, the J end lost 8 bases, and 12 bases lay between the germline ends. The germline V gene encodes CDR1 MNHEY and CDR2 SMNVEV (reference sequence). This CDR3 reads CASTTGSDEQFF. In DNA, the CDR3 is TGTGCCAGCACCACAGGGAGCGATGAGCAGTTCTTC.

V usage is TRBV5-6 and J usage is TRBJ2-3, with TRBD2 matching 8 bases. V lost 0 bases and J lost 2; bases outside the gene matches: 2. Germline V gene data show CDR1 as SGHDT and CDR2 as YYEEEE. This CDR3 contains 15 residues. The CDR3 sequence is CASSLASGPTDTQYF. The CDR3 bases are TGTGCCAGCAGCTTGGCTAGCGGGCCCACAGATACGCAGTATTTT.